The present TCR beta chain was sequenced within a study of T cell responses to AZD1222 COVID-19 vaccine. The protocol was immunoSEQ multiplex PCR, while the TCRdb copy is restricted to in-frame clones and leaves out a portion. The table shows around 150,000 clones, with less than 95% occurring only once. This CDR3 has 16 residues. V was pared by 4 bases and J by 6 bases, with 10 bases of the junction left unmatched. Germline lookup yields CDR1 SGHDT and CDR2 YYEEEE. The TCR was taken from an adult who received the AZD1222 COVID-19 vaccine. The V gene is TRBV5-6, the J gene TRBJ1-6; TRBD1 matches 7 bases. The specimen was peripheral blood, collected 28 days after the second AZD1222 dose. This chain's CDR3 is CASSPRQGQLNSPLHF. CDR3 DNA: TGTGCCAGCAGCCCTAGGCAGGGACAGCTTAATTCACCCCTCCACTTT.